Each of the 20 T cell receptor beta chains below was sequenced from the same sample in a study of T cell responses to AZD1222 COVID-19 vaccine. This table comes from immunoSEQ multiplex PCR, and its TCRdb copy is limited to in-frame clones, with some not included. The table includes approximately 150,000 clones, roughly 91% detected once. The sample in question was peripheral blood, obtained on day 0 of AZD1222 vaccination. The source is an adult in good health.

This clone came up a few times. This chain uses TRBV10-1 with TRBJ2-7; 7 nucleotides line up with TRBD1. This CDR3 spans 15 amino acids. In germline, CDR1 is WNHNN, CDR2 SYGVQD (reference sequence). The junction had 8 bases not matched to a gene; V was cut back by 4 bases and J by 2 bases. The CDR3 reads CASSAGRDSTYEQYF. In nucleotides, the CDR3 is TGCGCCAGCAGTGCAGGCCGGGACAGTACCTACGAGCAGTACTTC.

The V and J genes are TRBV7-6 and TRBJ2-5, with D possibly being TRBD1 (6 bases). The CDR3 extends over 14 amino acids. The germline V and J ends were trimmed by 5 bases and 5 bases, with 15 bases remaining between them. Germline lookup yields CDR1 SGHVS and CDR2 FNYEAQ. The CDR3 sequence: CASSPTRGLETQYF. CDR3 in DNA: TGTGCCAGCAGCCCGACCAGGGGTTTGGAGACCCAGTACTTC.

This sequence joins TRBV30 and TRBJ1-3; D gene uncertain. The CDR3 is 14 residues long. The V end lost 8 bases, the J end lost 0 bases, and 14 bases lay between the germline ends. The germline gives CDR1 GTSNPN, CDR2 SVGIG (reference sequence). The CDR3 bases are TGTGCCACCAAAACAGAGGGCTCTGGAAACACCATATATTTT. Its protein product is CATKTEGSGNTIYF.

The chain is built from TRBV11-2 and TRBJ1-4, with a possible D match to TRBD1 (6 bases). Germline assignment: CDR1 SGHAT and CDR2 FQNNGV. The CDR3 contains 15 residues. V was clipped by 3 bases and J by 7 bases, with 15 bases between them. The CDR3 sequence: CASSFNSRGGEKLFF. CDR3 bases: TGTGCCAGCAGCTTTAATTCCAGGGGTGGTGAAAAACTGTTTTTT.

V usage is TRBV18 and J usage is TRBJ1-3, with D unresolved. The germline V gene encodes CDR1 KGHSH and CDR2 LQKENI. Trimming pared 1 base from V and 4 bases from J, leaving 11 bases between. The CDR3 has 15 residues. This CDR3 reads CASSPLGARGNTIYF. The CDR3 DNA follows: TGTGCCAGCTCACCACTGGGAGCCCGAGGAAACACCATATATTTT. Full variable domain (outside the CDR3, taken from reference TRBV18 and TRBJ1-3): NAGVMQNPRHLVRRRGQEARLRCSPMKGHSHVYWYRQLPEEGLKFMVYLQKENIIDESGMPKERFSAEFPKEGPSILRIQQVVRGDSAAYFCASSPLGARGNTIYFGEGSWLTVV.

This clone has just one count. The chain combines TRBV2 with TRBJ2-3, with D unresolved. This CDR3 region has 15 residues. Germline assignment: CDR1 SNHLY and CDR2 FYNNEI. The germline V and J ends were trimmed by 4 bases and 1 base, with 12 bases remaining between them. The CDR3 protein is CASSGSRSGTDTQYF. DNA of the CDR3: TGTGCCAGCAGTGGGTCTCGCTCGGGCACAGATACGCAGTATTTT.

This clone has more than one count but fewer than ten. The chain recombines TRBV4-1 with TRBJ2-1; tentatively, D is TRBD2 (5 bases). Germline lookup yields CDR1 MGHRA and CDR2 YSYEKL. The CDR3 contains 16 residues. Trimming removed 4 bases from V and 6 bases from J, with 19 bases in between. This CDR3 is CASSLTPKGGGNEQFF. The CDR3 DNA sequence: TGCGCCAGCAGCCTAACCCCCAAGGGTGGAGGCAATGAGCAGTTCTTC.

V and J are TRBV18 and TRBJ1-2, with 7 bases matching TRBD1. From germline, CDR1 is KGHSH and CDR2 LQKENI. The V segment lost 4 bases and the J segment 6 bases; nucleotides outside the gene matches: 5. The CDR3 contains 13 residues. DNA of the CDR3: TGTGCCAGCTCACAGGGACAGTTCAATGGCTACACCTTC. Its protein product is CASSQGQFNGYTF.

V usage is TRBV28 and J usage is TRBJ1-4, with unresolved D. The germline V gene encodes CDR1 MDHEN and CDR2 SYDVKM. Trimming removed 5 bases at V and 3 bases at J, with 10 bases between. The CDR3 covers 14 residues. The CDR3 region has the DNA TGTGCCAGCAGTCTGGGAAGCGCTAATGAAAAACTGTTTTTT. This encodes CASSLGSANEKLFF.

This rearrangement joins TRBV6-5 to TRBJ2-1, with 7 bases that match TRBD2. From germline, CDR1 is MNHEY and CDR2 SVGAGI. V lost 6 bases to trimming and J lost 6 bases; unmatched junction nucleotides: 11. The CDR3 runs 15 residues. CDR3: CASRGVAGDFNEQFF. As DNA, the CDR3 is TGTGCCAGCAGAGGGGTGGCGGGGGATTTCAATGAGCAGTTCTTC.

The chain uses TRBV15 and TRBJ2-1; 9 bases match TRBD1. Germline-derived CDR1 and CDR2 are LNHNV and YYDKDF (reference sequence). V was clipped by 0 bases and J by 1 base; unmatched bases: 1. The length of the CDR3 is 16 residues. The CDR3 sequence: CATSRDGTGSYNEQFF. CDR3 sequence (DNA): TGTGCCACCAGCAGAGATGGGACAGGGTCCTACAATGAGCAGTTCTTC.

The J gene is TRBJ2-3, the V gene TRBV19; D is perhaps TRBD2 (6 bases). The V end lost 9 bases, the J end lost 7 bases, and 11 bases lay between the germline ends. This CDR3 has 11 amino acids. Germline V lookup: CDR1 LNHDA, CDR2 SQIVND (reference sequence). CDR3 protein: CARRDFYTQYF. The DNA for the CDR3 is TGTGCCAGACGGGACTTCTATACGCAGTATTTT.

Comment on this clone: One junction end does not reproduce the germline sequence, and a read error may be involved. The chain has TRBV9 and TRBJ1-5; no definite D call. Germline CDR1 reads SGDLS; CDR2 reads YYNGEE. CDR3 length: 17 residues. The CDR3 DNA follows: TGTGCCAGCACCGTAGATCCCGGGCAGACTAGCAATCAGCCCCAGCATTTT. Its translation: CASTVDPGQTSNQPQHF. The full variable domain, with the rest looked up from reference TRBV9 and TRBJ1-5, is DSGVTQTPKHLITATGQRVTLRCSPRSGDLSVYWYQQSLDQGLQFLIQYYNGEERAKGNILERFSAQQFPDLHSELNLSSLELGDSALYFCASTVDPGQTSNQPQHFGDGTRLSIL.

V gene TRBV5-1 combines with J gene TRBJ2-2, with D perhaps TRBD1 (5 bases). The CDR3 totals 15 residues. Germline V gene lookup returns CDR1 SGHRS and CDR2 YFSETQ. V gave up 0 bases and J gave up 6 bases, with 12 bases separating them. CDR3 sequence reads: CASSLGPRAAGELFF. For the CDR3, the DNA is TGCGCCAGCAGCTTGGGGCCCAGGGCGGCCGGGGAGCTGTTTTTT.

The chain joins TRBV20-1 to TRBJ2-1; D unresolved. This CDR3 region has 11 residues. V was cut by 7 bases and J by 3 bases, with 7 bases left in between. The germline V gene has CDR1 DFQATT and CDR2 SNEGSKA (reference sequence). The CDR3 DNA follows: TGCAGTGGTCAGGACTACAATGAGCAGTTCTTC. Its translation: CSGQDYNEQFF.

This clone was observed a single time. CDR3 residues: CASSEEGRRGYTF. The CDR3 DNA reads TGTGCCAGCAGTGAAGAGGGGCGTAGAGGCTACACCTTC. The V gene is TRBV6-1, the J gene TRBJ1-2; a weak D match, TRBD1 (5 bases). CDR3 length equals 13 residues. Germline assignment: CDR1 MNHNS and CDR2 SASEGT. The V end lost 1 base, the J end lost 8 bases, and 11 bases lay between the germline ends.

This chain uses TRBV9 with TRBJ1-2; D call uncertain. Trimming took off 7 bases at V and 4 bases at J, with 17 bases between the two ends. Germline CDR1 is SGDLS and CDR2 is YYNGEE. CDR3 size: 14 residues. CDR3 sequence reads: CASAGGLISYGYTF. The CDR3 region has the DNA TGTGCCAGCGCGGGAGGACTCATCAGCTATGGCTACACCTTC.

The genes are TRBV18 and TRBJ2-7, with a tentative D call TRBD1 (5 bases). The CDR3 contains 14 residues. Germline CDR1 reads KGHSH; CDR2 reads LQKENI. The V end lost 5 bases, the J end lost 0 bases, and 11 bases lay between the germline ends. The CDR3 loop reads CASSRTSSSYEQYF. The CDR3 DNA sequence: TGTGCCAGCTCAAGGACATCCAGCTCCTACGAGCAGTACTTC.

Only a few counts were recorded for this clone. V is TRBV7-2 and J is TRBJ2-3, with D possibly TRBD1 on 6 matching bases. V shed 6 bases and J shed 8 bases, with 12 bases lying between them. CDR1 SGHTA and CDR2 FQGNSA come from the germline V gene. The CDR3 totals 12 residues. CDR3 coding DNA: TGTGCCAGCAGGGACCAAGGGGGTACGCAGTATTTT. Translated, it gives CASRDQGGTQYF.

J is TRBJ1-6 and V is TRBV7-8; D is perhaps TRBD1 (6 bases). V was clipped by 5 bases and J by 5 bases, with 13 bases between them. The CDR3 covers 15 residues. Germline CDR1 is SGHVS and CDR2 is FQNEAQ. The CDR3 sequence: CASSLRTEDNSPLHF. The CDR3 bases are TGTGCCAGCAGCCTACGGACAGAAGATAATTCACCCCTCCACTTT. The full variable domain, its missing parts supplied by reference TRBV7-8 and TRBJ1-6, is GAGVSQSPRYKVAKRGQDVALRCDPISGHVSLFWYQQALGQGPEFLTYFQNEAQLDKSGLPSDRFFAERPEGSVSTLKIQRTQQEDSAVYLCASSLRTEDNSPLHFGNGTRLTVT.